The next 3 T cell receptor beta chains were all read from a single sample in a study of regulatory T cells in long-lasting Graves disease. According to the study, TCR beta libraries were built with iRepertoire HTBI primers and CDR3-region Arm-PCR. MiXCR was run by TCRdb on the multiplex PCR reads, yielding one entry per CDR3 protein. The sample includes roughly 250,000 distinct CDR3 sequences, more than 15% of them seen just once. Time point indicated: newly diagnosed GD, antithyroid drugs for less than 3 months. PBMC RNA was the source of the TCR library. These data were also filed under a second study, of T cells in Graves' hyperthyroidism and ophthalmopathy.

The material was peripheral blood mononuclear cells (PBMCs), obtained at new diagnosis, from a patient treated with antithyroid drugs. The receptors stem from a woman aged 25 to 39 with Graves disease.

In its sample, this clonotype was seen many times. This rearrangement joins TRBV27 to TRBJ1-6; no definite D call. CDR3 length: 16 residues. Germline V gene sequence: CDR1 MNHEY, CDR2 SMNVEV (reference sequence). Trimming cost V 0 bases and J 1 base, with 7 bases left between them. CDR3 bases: TGTGCCAGCAGTTTATCTGGCTTATCCTATAATTCACCCCTCCACTTT. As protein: CASSLSGLSYNSPLHF.

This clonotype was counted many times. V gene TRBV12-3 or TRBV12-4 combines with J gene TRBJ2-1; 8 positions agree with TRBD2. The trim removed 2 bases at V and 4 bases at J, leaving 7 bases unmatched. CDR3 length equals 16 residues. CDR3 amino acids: CASSLRVAGRYNEQFF. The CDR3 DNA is TGTGCCAGCAGTTTAAGAGTAGCGGGGAGGTACAATGAGCAGTTCTTC.

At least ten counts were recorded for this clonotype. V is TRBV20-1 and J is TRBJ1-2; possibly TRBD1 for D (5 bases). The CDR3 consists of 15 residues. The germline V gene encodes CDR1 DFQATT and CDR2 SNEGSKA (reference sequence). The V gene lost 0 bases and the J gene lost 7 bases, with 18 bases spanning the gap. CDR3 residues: CSARERAGSPGGYTF. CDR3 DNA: TGCAGTGCTAGAGAACGAGCAGGGTCCCCTGGTGGCTACACCTTC.